This entry features one T cell receptor beta chain sequence. Original handling: Nucleated cell number was recorded as an estimate derived from reference gene primer amplification. Using immunoSEQ multiplex PCR, the repertoire was profiled, and TCRdb retains in-frame clones only, with some absent. D and trimming come from the DNA, and the V and J calls and clone size come from that table. In the table there are fewer than 200,000 clones, around nine tenths of which are singletons. Deletions cut 0 bases from V and 2 bases from J, with 13 bases between. Germline V gene data show CDR1 as LGHNA and CDR2 as YSLEER. CDR3 length equals 16 residues. This specimen comes from a study of blood T cell repertoires in COVID-19. About the study: Spain, Italy and the United States supplied samples that represented acute and convalescent COVID-19.

This sequence joins TRBV4-3 and TRBJ1-2; perhaps TRBD1 as D (5 bases). Specimen: peripheral blood. The clonotype originates from a man aged 35 to 55 with active or convalescent COVID-19. The CDR3 here is CASSQDWGGGNYGYTF. The CDR3, as DNA: TGCGCCAGCAGCCAAGATTGGGGGGGAGGAAACTATGGCTACACCTTC.